These 32 T cell receptor beta chains were sequenced from one sample in a study of blood T cell repertoires in COVID-19. Clones were sequenced by immunoSEQ multiplex PCR, and TCRdb holds only the in-frame ones, with some missing. The repertoire includes more than 95,000 clones, approximately 80% of them detected once, and approximately 10% sits in the top ten. The source material was peripheral blood. The receptors here all came from a woman in her 70s with acute or convalescent COVID-19.

This clone has a handful of counts. This chain joins TRBV7-2 and TRBJ2-7; 9 positions match TRBD2. V lost 4 bases, J lost 7 bases, and 8 bases stayed unmatched. In germline, CDR1 is SGHTA, CDR2 FQGNSA. This CDR3 spans 14 amino acids. CDR3 sequence (DNA): TGTGCCAGCAGCTCCTTAGCGGGAGAGAGGGAGCAGTACTTC. This encodes CASSSLAGEREQYF.

V usage is TRBV2 and J usage is TRBJ2-2; 7 nucleotides line up with TRBD1. The CDR3 sequence is 14 residues long. V was clipped by 7 bases and J by 0 bases; unmatched bases: 2. CDR1 and CDR2 (germline): SNHLY, FYNNEI. The CDR3 bases are TGTGCCAGCAAAGACAGGGCGAACACCGGGGAGCTGTTTTTT. The encoded protein is CASKDRANTGELFF.

The chain couples TRBV7-9 to TRBJ1-5; the D is unclear. V lost 1 base and J 9 bases, leaving 10 bases between the germline ends. CDR1 SEHNR and CDR2 FQNEAQ come from the germline V gene (reference sequence). The CDR3 is 13 amino acids. CDR3 bases: TGTGCCAGCAGCTTAGGAGGTAGGAGGCCCCAGCATTTT. It encodes CASSLGGRRPQHF.

The chain combines TRBV5-1 with TRBJ1-3, with 7 positions matching TRBD1. Germline CDR1 and CDR2: SGHRS and YFSETQ. J lost 2 bases, V lost 4 bases, and 9 bases had no gene match. The CDR3 length is 16 residues. The CDR3 reads CASSESTGATGNTIYF. The CDR3 bases are TGCGCCAGCAGCGAATCAACAGGGGCGACTGGAAACACCATATATTTT.

This clone occurred a few times. The chain has TRBV19 and TRBJ2-7; 9 bases map to TRBD2. The CDR3 extends over 14 amino acids. CDR1 and CDR2 (germline): LNHDA, SQIVND (reference sequence). The ends lost 3 bases at V and 3 bases at J; junction bases unmatched: 3. CDR3 residues: CASSIEAGGYEQYF. CDR3 nucleotide sequence: TGTGCCAGTAGTATCGAAGCGGGGGGCTACGAGCAGTACTTC.

The chain joins TRBV4-2 to TRBJ2-1; 12 bases map to TRBD2. CDR3 length: 16 residues. J gave up 6 bases and V 0 bases, and 3 bases lay outside the gene matches. Germline lookup yields CDR1 LGHNA and CDR2 YNFKEQ. The CDR3 DNA reads TGTGCCAGCAGCCAAGAGTGGACTAGCGGGGCCAATGAGCAGTTCTTC. Translation gives CASSQEWTSGANEQFF.

This clone showed up just a few times. The chain carries TRBV27 and TRBJ2-7; TRBD2 might be the D (5 bases). The CDR3 is 13 amino acids. The V gene's germline CDR1 is MNHEY and CDR2 SMNVEV (reference sequence). Trimming took off 3 bases at V and 6 bases at J, with 12 bases between the two ends. The CDR3 bases are TGTGCCAGCAGTTTTGGGCTAGCTGGCGAGCAGTACTTC. Translation: CASSFGLAGEQYF.

The V gene is TRBV7-2, the J gene TRBJ2-5; D is possibly TRBD1 (5 bases). This CDR3 spans 15 amino acids. Trimming stripped 2 bases from V and 4 bases from J, with 14 bases between. CDR1 and CDR2 (germline): SGHTA, FQGNSA. The CDR3 loop is CASSLLLGARETQYF. The CDR3 bases are TGTGCCAGCAGCTTACTTTTAGGGGCGCGAGAGACCCAGTACTTC.

The chain combines TRBV27 with TRBJ2-7; tentative D call: TRBD2 (6 bases). This CDR3 is built from 14 residues. Trimming removed 3 bases from V and 2 bases from J, with 11 bases in between. CDR1 is MNHEY, CDR2 SMNVEV, per germline (reference sequence). The CDR3 DNA is TGTGCCAGCAGTTTGATGGCGGGACCCTACGAGCAGTACTTC. Encoded protein: CASSLMAGPYEQYF.

The chain has TRBV7-9 and TRBJ2-7; perhaps TRBD2 as D (5 bases). Germline CDR1 is SEHNR and CDR2 is FQNEAQ (reference sequence). This CDR3 spans 17 amino acids. Trimming removed 8 bases from V and 7 bases from J, with 30 bases in between. The CDR3 DNA reads TGTGCCAGCTCCGTTGAGGGCTCGGGAATTTTAGCTAGGGAGCAGTACTTC. The encoded protein is CASSVEGSGILAREQYF.

The rearrangement uses TRBV6-5 and TRBJ1-5; D not resolved. Germline V gene data show CDR1 as MNHEY and CDR2 as SVGAGI. The CDR3 contains 14 residues. V shed 10 bases and J shed 0 bases, with 13 bases lying between them. CDR3 region: CATISYSSNQPQHF. CDR3 in DNA: TGTGCCACCATATCGTACTCTAGCAATCAGCCCCAGCATTTT.

This chain links TRBV5-4 with TRBJ1-2, with 10 bases identical to TRBD1. The CDR3 loop spans 14 amino acids. Germline lookup yields CDR1 SGHNT and CDR2 YYREEE (reference sequence). Losses at the gene ends were 5 bases for V and 8 bases for J; bases not matched to a gene: 9. The CDR3 DNA follows: TGTGCCAGCAGTCGGGACAGGGGCTTCGGCGGCTACACCTTC. It is translated as CASSRDRGFGGYTF.

The CDR3 bases are TGTGCCAGCTCACTGTTAAGCGGGGCGAACACCGGGGAGCTGTTTTTT. Its protein is CASSLLSGANTGELFF. The V gene is TRBV18, the J gene TRBJ2-2; 7 nucleotides line up with TRBD2. This CDR3 is 16 amino acids long. Per the germline V gene, CDR1 is KGHSH and CDR2 is LQKENI. Trimming removed 4 bases from V and 0 bases from J; junction bases left unmatched: 5.

The CDR3: CASSSGTSRRETQYF. CDR3 DNA: TGTGCCAGCAGCTCCGGGACTAGCAGGAGAGAGACCCAGTACTTC. The chain employs TRBV5-8 and TRBJ2-5; 9 bases fit TRBD2. The germline CDR1 and CDR2 sequences are SGHTS and YDEGEE. V gave up 3 bases and J gave up 4 bases; unmatched junction bases: 7. This CDR3 is built from 15 residues.

In its sample, this clone was seen a few times. The DNA of the CDR3 is TGCGCCAGCAGTTTTTCCGGGACAGGGGAACGCGAGCAGTACTTC. Translated: CASSFSGTGEREQYF. V gene TRBV5-1 combines with J gene TRBJ2-7, with 10 bases aligning to TRBD1. Germline V gene data show CDR1 as SGHRS and CDR2 as YFSETQ. The V and J ends lost 5 bases and 6 bases, in that order; junction bases with no gene match: 11. The CDR3 sequence is 15 residues long.

This clone showed up just once. The rearrangement joins TRBV7-3 to TRBJ2-1; TRBD2 matches at 12 bases. V shed 4 bases and J 2 bases; nucleotides not matched to a gene: 0. Germline lookup yields CDR1 SGHTA and CDR2 FQGTGA. The CDR3 consists of 15 residues. The CDR3 sequence: CASSSSGRAYNEQFF. DNA for the CDR3: TGTGCCAGCAGCTCTAGCGGGAGGGCCTACAATGAGCAGTTCTTC.

The rearrangement uses TRBV10-3 and TRBJ1-2, with 9 positions matching TRBD1. Germline trimming cut 7 bases from V and 8 bases from J; bases unmatched to any gene: 14. Germline V gene lookup returns CDR1 ENHRY and CDR2 SYGVKD. The CDR3 loop spans 15 amino acids. DNA for the CDR3: TGTGCCATCAAAAAGGACAGGGGTTTAATTTACGGCTACACCTTC. Protein: CAIKKDRGLIYGYTF.

A single count supports this clone. The J gene is TRBJ2-2, the V gene TRBV13, with TRBD2 identical over 12 bases. Germline values: CDR1 PRHDT, CDR2 FYEKMQ (reference sequence). V shed 3 bases, J shed 0 bases, and the junction held 2 bases outside the gene matches. CDR3 length equals 17 residues. The CDR3 region is CASSFRTSGANTGELFF. The DNA of the CDR3 is TGTGCCAGCAGCTTTAGGACTAGCGGGGCGAACACCGGGGAGCTGTTTTTT.

The chain combines TRBV5-1 with TRBJ1-3, with D unclear. V was cut by 4 bases and J by 4 bases, with 9 bases left in between. The germline gives CDR1 SGHRS, CDR2 YFSETQ. The CDR3 is 13 amino acids. CDR3 nucleotides: TGCGCCAGCAGCCCAATAGCGGGAAACACCATATATTTT. This translates into CASSPIAGNTIYF. Supplemented by reference TRBV5-1 and TRBJ1-3, the full variable domain reads KAGVTQTPRYLIKTRGQQVTLSCSPISGHRSVSWYQQTPGQGLQFLFEYFSETQRNKGNFPGRFSGRQFSNSRSEMNVSTLELGDSALYLCASSPIAGNTIYFGEGSWLTVV.

The J gene is TRBJ2-1, the V gene TRBV15; D might be TRBD1 (6 bases). Germline CDR1 is LNHNV and CDR2 is YYDKDF (reference sequence). V lost 1 base and J 4 bases, leaving 11 bases between the germline ends. CDR3 size: 15 residues. For the CDR3, the DNA is TGTGCCACCAGCAGAGGCGCAGGGGAGTACAATGAGCAGTTCTTC. Translated: CATSRGAGEYNEQFF.

This sequence joins TRBV5-1 and TRBJ2-5, with D possibly being TRBD1 (5 bases). The CDR3 has 17 residues. Germline V gene lookup returns CDR1 SGHRS and CDR2 YFSETQ. V was trimmed by 4 bases and J by 4 bases, leaving 23 bases between them. In DNA, the CDR3 is TGCGCCAGCAGCCCCCGTTCCGCGGCCCAGGGAAGAGAGACCCAGTACTTC. This gives the protein CASSPRSAAQGRETQYF.

The CDR3 loop reads CASSQDWGDQPQHF. CDR3 nucleotide sequence: TGCGCCAGCAGCCAAGATTGGGGGGATCAGCCCCAGCATTTT. The chain is built from TRBV4-3 and TRBJ1-5; a weak D match, TRBD1 (5 bases). The CDR3 covers 14 residues. The V end was cut by 0 bases, the J end by 5 bases, with 8 bases between. Germline CDR1 reads LGHNA; CDR2 reads YSLEER.

The V call is TRBV9, the J call TRBJ1-1; no clear D. The CDR3 length is 15 residues. Trimming cost V 0 bases and J 0 bases, with 9 bases left between them. Germline assignment: CDR1 SGDLS and CDR2 YYNGEE. CDR3 sequence (DNA): TGTGCCAGCAGCGTAGTCCCAGACATGAACACTGAAGCTTTCTTT. Translated: CASSVVPDMNTEAFF.

As for this clone: An end of the junction does not agree with germline; a read error may underlie this. CDR3 sequence: CASSLNSETQYF. The CDR3 DNA sequence: TGTGCTAGCAGCTTAAACTCAGAGACCCAGTACTTC. The V call is TRBV7-8, the J call TRBJ2-5; D not resolved. CDR1 and CDR2 from the germline V gene are SGHVS and FQNEAQ. The CDR3 contains 12 residues.

The V call is TRBV27, the J call TRBJ1-2; D may be TRBD1 (5 bases). This CDR3 comprises 15 residues. The V end was cut by 6 bases, the J end by 0 bases, with 14 bases between. Germline CDR1 and CDR2: MNHEY and SMNVEV (reference sequence). The CDR3 coding sequence is TGTGCCAGCAGGGGGGTAACGGGAGCTAACTATGGCTACACCTTC. Protein: CASRGVTGANYGYTF.

The chain has TRBV6-5 and TRBJ1-4; 8 bases are shared with TRBD1. This CDR3 is 15 amino acids long. V gave up 6 bases and J gave up 4 bases; unmatched junction bases: 7. The germline CDR1 and CDR2 sequences are MNHEY and SVGAGI. The CDR3 loop reads CASRNRGIGNEKLFF. DNA for the CDR3: TGTGCCAGCAGGAACAGGGGGATTGGTAATGAAAAACTGTTTTTT.

The genes are TRBV7-9 and TRBJ2-5; TRBD2 is a possible D gene (6 bases). Per germline, CDR1 SEHNR and CDR2 FQNEAQ (reference sequence). The CDR3 totals 13 residues. Trimming removed 2 bases at V and 4 bases at J, with 8 bases between. The CDR3 is CASSLNGGETQYF. In DNA form, the CDR3 reads TGTGCCAGCAGCTTAAACGGGGGAGAGACCCAGTACTTC.

This clone has more than one count but fewer than ten. The chain recombines TRBV5-1 with TRBJ1-4; 9 bases map to TRBD1. Per germline, CDR1 SGHRS and CDR2 YFSETQ. The CDR3 has 14 residues. Unmatched junction bases numbered 1, after V lost 2 bases and J lost 5 bases. The CDR3 DNA follows: TGCGCCAGCAGCTTCGGGACAGGGAATGAAAAACTGTTTTTT. This gives the protein CASSFGTGNEKLFF.

This clone has more than one count but fewer than ten. The rearrangement links TRBV4-1 to TRBJ2-3; 11 nucleotides agree with TRBD2. Germline V gives CDR1 MGHRA, CDR2 YSYEKL. This CDR3 has 17 amino acids. Losses at the gene ends were 1 base for V and 2 bases for J; bases not matched to a gene: 5. This CDR3 is CASSQGRLAGNTDTQYF. The CDR3 coding sequence is TGCGCCAGCAGCCAAGGTAGACTAGCGGGGAACACAGATACGCAGTATTTT.

V is TRBV5-5 and J is TRBJ2-7, with TRBD1 matching over 7 bases. The CDR3 extends over 15 amino acids. CDR1 and CDR2 from the germline V gene are SGHKS and YYEKEE (reference sequence). The V segment lost 4 bases and the J segment 0 bases; nucleotides outside the gene matches: 7. The CDR3 DNA is TGTGCCAGCAGCCCCTCCAGGGGGTCCTCCTACGAGCAGTACTTC. Its protein is CASSPSRGSSYEQYF.

The gene calls are TRBV6-2 or TRBV6-3 and TRBJ2-4; 7 bases line up with TRBD1. This CDR3 is built from 17 residues. The germline CDR1 and CDR2 sequences are MNHEY and SVGEGT. With V trimmed by 6 bases and J by 1 base, 12 bases remained unmatched. CDR3 amino acids: CASSPSRGLTAKNIQYF. The CDR3 coding sequence is TGTGCCAGCAGCCCTTCGAGGGGGCTGACGGCCAAAAACATTCAGTACTTC.

This chain uses TRBV3-1 (or the pseudogene TRBV3-2) with TRBJ2-2, with TRBD1 as a possible D gene (6 bases). CDR1 and CDR2 from the germline V gene are LGHDT and YNNKEL (reference sequence). Trimming left V 1 base short and J 4 bases short, with 16 bases between. The CDR3 spans 17 residues. The CDR3 reads CASSQGTGYGGTGELFF. Written as DNA, the CDR3 is TGTGCCAGCAGCCAAGGAACAGGGTATGGAGGCACCGGGGAGCTGTTTTTT.